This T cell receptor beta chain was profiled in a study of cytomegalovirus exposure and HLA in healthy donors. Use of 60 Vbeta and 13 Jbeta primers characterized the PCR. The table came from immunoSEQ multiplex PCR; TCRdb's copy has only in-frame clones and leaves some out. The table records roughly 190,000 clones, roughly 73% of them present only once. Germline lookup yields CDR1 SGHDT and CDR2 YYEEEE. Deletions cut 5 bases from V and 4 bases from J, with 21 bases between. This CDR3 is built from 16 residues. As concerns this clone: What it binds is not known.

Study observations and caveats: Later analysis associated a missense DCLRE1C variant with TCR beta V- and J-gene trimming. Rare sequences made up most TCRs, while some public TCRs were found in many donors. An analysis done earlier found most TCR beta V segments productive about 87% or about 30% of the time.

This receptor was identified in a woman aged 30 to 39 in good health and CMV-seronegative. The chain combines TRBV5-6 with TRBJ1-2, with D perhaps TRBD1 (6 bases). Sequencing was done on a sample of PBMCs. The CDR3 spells CASSFSRDTRTYGYTF. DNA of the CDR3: TGTGCCAGCAGTTTTTCCCGGGACACCCGTACCTATGGCTACACCTTC. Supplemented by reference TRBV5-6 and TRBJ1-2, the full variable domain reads DAGVTQSPTHLIKTRGQQVTLRCSPKSGHDTVSWYQQALGQGPQFIFQYYEEEERQRGNFPDRFSGHQFPNYSSELNVNALLLGDSALYLCASSFSRDTRTYGYTFGSGTRLTVV.